These 5 T cell receptor beta chains share one sample of origin, sequenced in a study of kidney transplant recipient with SARS-CoV-2 infection. TCRdb used MiXCR to reprocess the reads, holding one entry per CDR3 protein. Found here are 200,000 to 300,000 distinct CDR3 sequences, 29% of them singletons; the top ten hold almost 7.5%. This specimen was a blood sample, taken at baseline and around day 120 from a kidney transplant recipient. The receptors were sampled from a male patient between 25 and 39 years old who had COVID-19 and was a kidney transplant recipient. The T cells may partly be graft donor cells.

This clonotype occurred many times. The genes are TRBV6-1 and TRBJ1-2; D call uncertain. The CDR3 contains 17 residues. V dropped 5 bases and J dropped 4 bases, with 23 bases sitting between them. Germline V lookup: CDR1 MNHNS, CDR2 SASEGT. In nucleotides, the CDR3 is TGTGCCAGCAGTCGGTGTCGCTCTATGCGAAAGACCTATGGCTACACCTTC. Its translation: CASSRCRSMRKTYGYTF.

Notes on this clonotype: A much larger clonotype is one base distant, so this may be a read error. This chain connects TRBV3-2 to TRBJ2-1; the table gives TRBD2 as D, unverified against the DNA. TRBV3-2 is a pseudogene locus. The CDR3 spans 15 residues. The CDR3 here is CASGQGRAPNNEQFF. CDR3 in DNA: TGTGCCAGCGGCCAGGGAAGGGCCCCTAACAATGAGCAGTTCTTC.

Worth noting for this clonotype: The junction departs from the called germline gene at one end, perhaps through a read error. The chain carries TRBV20-1 and TRBJ1-5; D may be TRBD1 (6 bases). The CDR3 consists of 17 residues. Germline CDR1 and CDR2: DFQATT and SNEGSKA (reference sequence). The CDR3 here is CSARDLRTVYSNRPQHF. In nucleotides, the CDR3 is TGCAGTGCTAGAGATCTCCGGACAGTGTATAGCAATCGGCCCCAGCATTTT.

This clonotype was seen many times. V usage is TRBV14 and J usage is TRBJ1-3; maybe TRBD1 (5 bases). The germline V gene encodes CDR1 SGHDN and CDR2 FVKESK. The CDR3 consists of 16 residues. V dropped 0 bases and J dropped 3 bases, with 12 bases sitting between them. In nucleotides, the CDR3 is TGTGCCAGCAGCCAAGATGGGACTACGTATGGAAACACCATATATTTT. Translation gives CASSQDGTTYGNTIYF. The variable domain in full, with the rest retrieved from reference TRBV14 and TRBJ1-3, is EAGVTQFPSHSVIEKGQTVTLRCDPISGHDNLYWYRRVMGKEIKFLLHFVKESKQDESGMPNNRFLAERTGGTYSTLKVQPAELEDSGVYFCASSQDGTTYGNTIYFGEGSWLTVV.

This clonotype was seen many times. This chain links TRBV30 with TRBJ1-2; no definite D call. The CDR3 is 16 amino acids. V was cut by 5 bases and J by 4 bases, with 23 bases left in between. Per germline, CDR1 GTSNPN and CDR2 SVGIG (reference sequence). DNA of the CDR3: TGTGCCTGGCCCTTCTGGCGTTATAGAAAGACCTATGGCTACACCTTC. Amino acid sequence: CAWPFWRYRKTYGYTF.